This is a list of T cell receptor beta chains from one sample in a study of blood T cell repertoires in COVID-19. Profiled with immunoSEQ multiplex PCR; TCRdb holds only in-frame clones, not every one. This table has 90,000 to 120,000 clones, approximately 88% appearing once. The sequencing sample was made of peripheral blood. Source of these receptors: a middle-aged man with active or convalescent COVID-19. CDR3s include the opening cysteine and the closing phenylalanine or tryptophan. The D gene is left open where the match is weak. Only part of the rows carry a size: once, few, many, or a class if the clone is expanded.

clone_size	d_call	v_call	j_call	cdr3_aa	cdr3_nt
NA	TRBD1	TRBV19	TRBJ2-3	CASTPGGWDSTDTQYF	TGTGCCAGTACCCCAGGGGGCTGGGACTCCACAGATACGCAGTATTTT
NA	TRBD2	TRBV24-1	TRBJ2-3	CATSGPSGGLDTQYF	TGTGCCACCAGTGGACCGAGCGGGGGATTAGATACGCAGTATTTT
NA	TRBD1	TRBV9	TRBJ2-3	CASSSGQATHTDTQYF	TGTGCCAGCAGCTCTGGACAGGCCACCCACACAGATACGCAGTATTTT
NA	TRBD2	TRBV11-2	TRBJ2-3	CASSLGLAVVGDTQYF	TGTGCCAGCAGCTTAGGACTAGCGGTCGTGGGCGATACGCAGTATTTT
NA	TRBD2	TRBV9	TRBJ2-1	CASSTQTSGDVNEQFF	TGTGCCAGCAGCACCCAGACTAGCGGAGACGTGAATGAGCAGTTCTTC
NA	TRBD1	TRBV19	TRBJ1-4	CATRQGGNEKLFF	TGTGCCACGCGACAGGGGGGGAATGAAAAACTGTTTTTT
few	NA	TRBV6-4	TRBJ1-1	CASSDSTEGNTEAFF	TGTGCCAGCAGTGACTCAACAGAAGGGAACACTGAAGCTTTCTTT
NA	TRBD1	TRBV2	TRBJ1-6	CASRDRDRVNSPLHF	TGTGCCAGCAGGGACCGGGACAGGGTTAATTCACCCCTCCACTTT
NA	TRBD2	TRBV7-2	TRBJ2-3	CASSLIKLAGASADTQYF	TGTGCCAGCAGCTTAATTAAACTAGCGGGAGCTTCGGCAGATACGCAGTATTTT
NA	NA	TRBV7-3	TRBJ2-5	CASSNGAGETQYF	TGTGCCAGCAGCAATGGCGCGGGAGAGACCCAGTACTTC
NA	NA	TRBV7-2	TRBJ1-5	CASSLGQPNQPQHF	TGTGCCAGCAGCTTAGGACAGCCTAATCAGCCCCAGCATTTT
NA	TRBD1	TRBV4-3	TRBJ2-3	CASSQDWRGGGLEDTQYF	TGCGCCAGCAGCCAAGATTGGAGAGGGGGCGGCCTGGAAGATACGCAGTATTTT
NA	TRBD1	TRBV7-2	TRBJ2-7	CASSFGNPGQGYEQYF	TGTGCCAGCAGCTTCGGTAATCCAGGACAGGGATACGAGCAGTACTTC
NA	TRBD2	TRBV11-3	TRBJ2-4	CASSLITSGFPLAKNIQYF	TGTGCCAGCAGCTTAATCACTAGCGGGTTCCCATTAGCCAAAAACATTCAGTACTTC
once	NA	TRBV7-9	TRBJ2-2	CASSPPSVGTGELFF	TGTGCCAGCAGCCCCCCTTCGGTCGGCACCGGGGAGCTGTTTTTT
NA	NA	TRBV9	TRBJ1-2	CASSPGGIVDGYTF	TGTGCCAGCAGCCCGGGTGGCATCGTTGATGGCTACACCTTC
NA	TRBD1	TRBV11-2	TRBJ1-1	CASSPIRTGAFF	TGTGCCAGCAGCCCGATACGGACAGGAGCTTTCTTT
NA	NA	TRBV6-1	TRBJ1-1	CASSEEWGEAFF	TGTGCCAGCAGTGAAGAGTGGGGGGAGGCTTTCTTT
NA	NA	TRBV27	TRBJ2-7	CASRGYSSYEQYF	TGTGCCAGCAGGGGTTACAGCTCCTACGAGCAGTACTTC
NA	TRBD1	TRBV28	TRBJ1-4	CASSFSSGGWEKLFF	TGTGCCAGCAGTTTCTCTTCAGGGGGGTGGGAAAAACTGTTTTTT
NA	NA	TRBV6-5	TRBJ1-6	CASSSVTATYSPLHF	TGTGCCAGCAGTTCCGTGACAGCAACCTATTCACCCCTCCACTTT
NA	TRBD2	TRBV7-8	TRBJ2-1	CASSRGLAGGDNEQFF	TGTGCCAGCAGCCGAGGACTAGCGGGAGGGGACAATGAGCAGTTCTTC
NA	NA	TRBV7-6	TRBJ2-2	CASSPSQGGTGELFF	TGTGCCAGCAGCCCCTCGCAGGGAGGCACCGGGGAGCTGTTTTTT
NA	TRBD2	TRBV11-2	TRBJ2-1	CASSLVAGTYNEQFF	TGTGCCAGCAGCTTAGTAGCGGGAACCTACAATGAGCAGTTCTTC
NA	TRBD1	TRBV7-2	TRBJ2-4	CASSLGQGNGLAKNIQYF	TGTGCCAGCAGCTTGGGACAGGGGAATGGCTTGGCCAAAAACATTCAGTACTTC
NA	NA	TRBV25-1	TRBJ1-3	CASSDAAAAGNTIYF	TGTGCCAGCAGTGACGCGGCAGCCGCTGGAAACACCATATATTTT
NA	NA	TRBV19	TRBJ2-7	CASSPRGRDEQYF	TGTGCCAGTAGTCCCCGTGGCCGGGACGAGCAGTACTTC
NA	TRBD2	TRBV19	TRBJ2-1	CASGLAGWYNEQFF	TGTGCCTCGGGACTAGCGGGATGGTACAATGAGCAGTTCTTC
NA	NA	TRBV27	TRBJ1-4	CASSPTLEGGINNEKLFF	TGTGCCAGCAGTCCAACTCTTGAGGGTGGAATAAATAATGAAAAACTGTTTTTT
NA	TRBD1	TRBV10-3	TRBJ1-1	CAIGGVTGQGNTEAFF	TGTGCCATCGGGGGTGTGACGGGACAGGGGAACACTGAAGCTTTCTTT
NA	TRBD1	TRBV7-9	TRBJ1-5	CASSTQGGHQPQHF	TGTGCCAGCAGCACACAGGGGGGACATCAGCCCCAGCATTTT
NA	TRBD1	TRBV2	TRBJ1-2	CASSPQGPIYGYTF	TGTGCCAGCAGTCCACAGGGGCCGATCTATGGCTACACCTTC
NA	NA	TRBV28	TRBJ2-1	CASSLQDRSRGWFF	TGTGCCAGCAGTTTACAGGACAGGTCCCGGGGGTGGTTCTTC
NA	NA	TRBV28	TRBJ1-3	CASSFSEGNTIYF	TGTGCCAGCAGTTTCTCGGAGGGAAACACCATATATTTT
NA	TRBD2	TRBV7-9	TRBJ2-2	CASSLGASGTSAGELFF	TGTGCCAGCAGCTTAGGGGCTAGCGGGACTTCGGCCGGGGAGCTGTTTTTT
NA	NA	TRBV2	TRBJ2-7	CASSYHSDEQYF	TGTGCCAGCAGTTACCACTCGGACGAGCAGTACTTC
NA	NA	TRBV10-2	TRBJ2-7	CASSEGRAGMSYEQYF	TGCGCCAGCAGTGAGGGTAGGGCAGGGATGTCCTACGAGCAGTACTTC
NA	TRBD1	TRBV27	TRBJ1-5	CASSFLGQADQPQHF	TGTGCCAGCAGTTTCCTCGGACAGGCGGATCAGCCCCAGCATTTT
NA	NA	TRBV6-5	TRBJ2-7	CASSLAEQYF	TGTGCCAGCAGTCTAGCCGAGCAGTACTTC
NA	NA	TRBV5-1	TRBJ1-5	CASSLDRNQPQHF	TGCGCCAGCAGCTTAGACAGAAATCAGCCCCAGCATTTT
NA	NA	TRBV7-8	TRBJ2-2	CASSLVGANTGELFF	TGTGCCAGCAGCTTAGTAGGGGCGAACACCGGGGAGCTGTTTTTT
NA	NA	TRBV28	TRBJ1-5	CASRLTTVSNQPQHF	TGTGCCAGCAGACTCACGACAGTTAGCAATCAGCCCCAGCATTTT
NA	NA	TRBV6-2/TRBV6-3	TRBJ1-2	CASSSSARGDMSTF	TGTGCCAGCAGCTCATCCGCCCGGGGAGATATGAGCACCTTC
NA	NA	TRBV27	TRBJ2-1	CASSLGGPVYNEQFF	TGTGCCAGCAGCCTAGGAGGGCCGGTATACAATGAGCAGTTCTTC
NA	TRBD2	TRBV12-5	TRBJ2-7	CASAAYGGSNGGSSYEQYF	TGTGCTAGTGCGGCCTATGGCGGGAGCAATGGGGGTAGCTCCTACGAGCAGTACTTC
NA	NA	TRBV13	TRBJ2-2	CASSPPLRAGELFF	TGTGCCAGCAGCCCGCCTCTTAGAGCCGGGGAGCTGTTTTTT
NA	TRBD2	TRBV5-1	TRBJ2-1	CASSSASGLGGEQFF	TGCGCCAGCAGCTCCGCTAGCGGCCTGGGCGGAGAGCAGTTCTTC
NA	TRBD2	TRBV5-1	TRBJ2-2	CASSGTSGIPGELFF	TGCGCCAGCAGCGGGACTAGCGGGATCCCCGGGGAGCTGTTTTTT
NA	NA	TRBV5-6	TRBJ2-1	CASSPVSNDEQFF	TGTGCCAGCAGCCCGGTCTCAAACGATGAGCAGTTCTTC